The rows below give T cell receptor beta chains drawn from one sample of a study of cytomegalovirus exposure and HLA in healthy donors. Using immunoSEQ multiplex PCR, the repertoire was profiled, and TCRdb retains in-frame clones only, with some absent. The sample includes about 110,000 clones, around 90% of them seen just once. Source material: PBMCs. The receptors were gathered from a woman aged 18-35 years in good health and CMV-seropositive. Each CDR3 is given with its conserved first and last residue. D genes are given only for firm matches. Some rows have no size entry. The others give once, few or many, or a class for an expanded clone.

>TRBV28|TRBD2|.|TRBJ2-1
TGTGCCAGCAGGACCGGGACTAGCGGGGTCAATGAGCAGTTCTTC
CASRTGTSGVNEQFF
>TRBV5-6|.|.|TRBJ2-6
TGTGCCAGCAGCGGGGGTGCGGGGGCAATGTTTGGGGCCAACGTCCTGACTTTC
CASSGGAGAMFGANVLTF
>TRBV4-2|.|.|TRBJ2-2
TGTGCCAGCAGCCAAGCAACATGGACTCACGATTCAACCGGGGAGCTGTTTTTT
CASSQATWTHDSTGELFF
>TRBV10-2|TRBD2|.|TRBJ2-7
TGCGCCAGCAGTGGACTAGCGGGGGGTATAAGCTCCTACGAGCAGTACTTC
CASSGLAGGISSYEQYF
>TRBV6-5|.|.|TRBJ1-2
TGTGCCAGCAGTTACTCAGGAGCCGGCTACACCTTC
CASSYSGAGYTF
>TRBV6-5|TRBD1|few|TRBJ1-1
TGTGCCAGCAGTTACTCGGGACAGGCAACTGAAGCTTTCTTT
CASSYSGQATEAFF
>TRBV28|.|.|TRBJ2-7
TGTGCCAGCACCAGATCGGGGTACGAGCAGTACTTC
CASTRSGYEQYF
>TRBV6-5|.|once|TRBJ2-1
TGTGCCAGCAGTTACTCCCCAGACAATGAGCAGTTCTTC
CASSYSPDNEQFF
>TRBV28|TRBD2|.|TRBJ2-7
TGTGCCAGCAGTTTTTACGGGGGGGCCTACGAGCAGTACTTC
CASSFYGGAYEQYF
>TRBV27|TRBD2|.|TRBJ2-2
TGTGCCAGCAGTCCTAGACGACTAGCGGGGGGTCTCGTTGGGGAGCTGTTTTTT
CASSPRRLAGGLVGELFF
>TRBV7-3|TRBD1|once|TRBJ2-5
TGTGCCAGCAGCCTTCACTCCGGGACAGGGTGGGAGGAGACCCAGTACTTC
CASSLHSGTGWEETQYF
>TRBV13|TRBD1|.|TRBJ2-3
TGTGCCAGCAGCTTTGGCAGGGGGAACACAGATACGCAGTATTTT
CASSFGRGNTDTQYF
>TRBV28|.|.|TRBJ1-2
TGTGCCAGCAGTTCCGCGGGGGACAACTTAAACTATGGCTACACCTTC
CASSSAGDNLNYGYTF
>TRBV29-1|TRBD2|.|TRBJ2-3
TGCAGCGTCGAAATAGCGGGGTTTGGCACAGATACGCAGTATTTT
CSVEIAGFGTDTQYF
>TRBV5-6|TRBD1|.|TRBJ1-4
TGTGCCAGCAGCGATACTGCAGGGGGCCTAAGTAATGAAAAACTGTTTTTT
CASSDTAGGLSNEKLFF
>TRBV6-5|TRBD1|.|TRBJ2-3
TGTGCCAGCAGTTACTCGGGACAGGCCAAGGCAGATACGCAGTATTTT
CASSYSGQAKADTQYF
>TRBV28|.|.|TRBJ1-2
TGTGCCAGCAGCTCCCGGGGGAGCACTAGGGACTATGGCTACACCTTC
CASSSRGSTRDYGYTF
>TRBV27|TRBD2|once|TRBJ2-5
TGTGCCAGCAGTTTAACGAGGGACGGGGGGAAGTTTTTAGAGACCCAGTACTTC
CASSLTRDGGKFLETQYF
>TRBV7-9|.|.|TRBJ2-3
TGTGCCAGCAGCTTAGGAGTCGGTCCGGAGGATACGCAGTATTTT
CASSLGVGPEDTQYF
>TRBV28|.|.|TRBJ1-4
TGTGCCAGCAAACAGGGCCGTGAAAAACTGTTTTTT
CASKQGREKLFF
>TRBV6-1|.|.|TRBJ1-2
TGTGCCAGCAGTGAATTTCTGGAGGCTAACTATGGCTACACCTTC
CASSEFLEANYGYTF
>TRBV5-6|.|.|TRBJ1-3
TGTGCCAGCAAGGCAGGGGAGTACGGAAACACCATATATTTT
CASKAGEYGNTIYF
>TRBV7-9|TRBD1|.|TRBJ1-5
TGTGCCAGCAGCCCCGGGACAGGGGTTCAGCCCCAGCATTTT
CASSPGTGVQPQHF
>TRBV7-9|.|.|TRBJ2-1
TGTGCCAGCAGCTTCACAGGGTCAGGTGAGCAGTTCTTC
CASSFTGSGEQFF
>TRBV19|TRBD1|.|TRBJ1-6
TGTGCCAGTAGTGGGGGACAGCTATCACCCCTCCACTTT
CASSGGQLSPLHF
>TRBV14|.|.|TRBJ1-2
TGTGCCAGCAGCCCGGAATTACAGGGAGTTGGCTACACCTTC
CASSPELQGVGYTF
>TRBV7-2|TRBD2|.|TRBJ2-2
TGTGCCAGCAGCTTAGTCGGGGGGGCCTTCGGGGAGCTGTTTTTT
CASSLVGGAFGELFF
>TRBV4-1|TRBD1|.|TRBJ1-5
TGCGCCAGCAGCCAAGATCTCAGACAGGGTGGCAATCAGCCCCAGCATTTT
CASSQDLRQGGNQPQHF
>TRBV7-8|TRBD1|.|TRBJ1-5
TGTGCCAGCAGCTTAGGACAGGGACTGAATCAGCCCCAGCATTTT
CASSLGQGLNQPQHF
>TRBV7-9|TRBD1|.|TRBJ1-2
TGTGCCAGCAGCTTAGCAGGCGACAGGGGGCGCGGTGGCTACACCTTC
CASSLAGDRGRGGYTF
>TRBV9|.|.|TRBJ2-6
TGTGCCAGCAGCGTAGGAACAGGACGTGGGGCCAACGTCCTGACTTTC
CASSVGTGRGANVLTF
>TRBV6-5|TRBD1|.|TRBJ1-2
TGTGCCAGCAGTACAACAGGGGGCTCGGGCTACACCTTC
CASSTTGGSGYTF
>TRBV7-2|TRBD1|.|TRBJ2-3
TGTGCCAGCAGCTTGACAACAGGGGGCGCAGATACGCAGTATTTT
CASSLTTGGADTQYF
>TRBV19|.|few|TRBJ1-5
TGTGCCAGTAGTATAGCACCCTATAGCAATCAGCCCCAGCATTTT
CASSIAPYSNQPQHF